This TCR beta chain emerged from a study of CD8+CD57+ T cells in acquired aplastic anemia. Individuals selected for sequencing had exhibited CD8+CD57+ cell expansion on flow cytometry. The TCR beta profiling, which covered VDJ combination and CDR3 sequence, was carried out using genomic DNA as the template. One entry per CDR3 protein, called by TCRdb with MiXCR from the reads. The table has under 500,000 distinct CDR3 sequences, 25% to 40% seen once. This clonotype was counted only a few times. In germline, CDR1 is SGDLS, CDR2 YYNGEE. Losses at the gene ends were 5 bases for V and 3 bases for J; bases not matched to a gene: 13. This CDR3 region has 16 residues.

This TCR was recovered from a human donor with aplastic anemia. The chain joins TRBV9 to TRBJ2-7, with 8 positions matching TRBD2. Sequencing was carried out using sorted CD4+, CD8+, or CD8+CD57+ T cells (not recorded which) from PBMCs. The CDR3 DNA sequence: TGTGCCAGCAGTTACGTTGCGGGAGGAGTTTTCTACGAGCAGTACTTC. Encoded protein: CASSYVAGGVFYEQYF.